The clone carrying this T cell receptor (beta chain) occurred once. These data originate in a study of blood T cell repertoires in COVID-19. CDR1 and CDR2 from the germline V gene are SNHLY and FYNNEI. Germline trimming cut 6 bases from V and 7 bases from J; bases unmatched to any gene: 3. This CDR3 comprises 12 residues. The table came from immunoSEQ multiplex PCR; TCRdb's copy has only in-frame clones and leaves some out. This table holds some 68,000 clones, about nine tenths found once. The clonotype was recovered from a man aged 50 or older with COVID-19, enrolled during active disease. The gene calls are TRBV2 and TRBJ2-7; 10 bases line up with TRBD1. Sequences were obtained from peripheral blood. CDR3 region: CASRTGGREQYF. The DNA of the CDR3 is TGTGCCAGCAGGACAGGGGGCAGAGAGCAGTACTTC.